This T cell receptor (beta chain) was recorded in a study of T cells after posttransplantation cyclophosphamide. The study, taken as a whole, reports: Recipient CMV seropositivity and CMV reactivation strongly tracked TRB clonality. Blood and skin or GI T cell repertoires showed limited TRB overlap.

V dropped 5 bases and J dropped 0 bases, with 11 bases sitting between them. Germline V gives CDR1 MDHEN, CDR2 SYDVKM. The CDR3 is 15 amino acids. Concerning this clone itself: The antigen is unknown.

Method: immunoSEQ multiplex PCR; TCRdb's copy keeps in-frame clones and lacks some. The sample holds fewer than 8,500 clones, almost 85% seen once. Busulfan-fludarabine conditioning, marrow transplant, and cyclophosphamide on days +3 and +4 were administered. This sequence was found in a female patient aged 50 to 65 who received an allogeneic stem cell transplant from a related donor, was CMV-positive, and had no GVHD. T cells may partly derive from the graft donor. The V gene is TRBV28, the J gene TRBJ2-1; no definite D call. The input for sequencing was CD8+ T cells sorted from PBMCs, taken about 1,500 days after allogeneic stem cell transplant with posttransplant cyclophosphamide. The CDR3 is CASSPSDFSYNEQFF. Here the CDR3 DNA reads TGTGCCAGCAGTCCGTCAGACTTCTCCTACAATGAGCAGTTCTTC.